Shown below are 23 T cell receptor beta chains from a single sample sequenced in a study of identical twins. Via MiXCR, TCRdb re-called the 5' RACE reads, giving one row per CDR3 protein. The sample contains hundreds of thousands of distinct CDR3 sequences, 15% to 20% of which appear only once. This same sample was also taken into another study, of T cells expressing NK-cell markers.

Sequencing was done on a sample of PBMCs. The source is a woman aged 18-30 years in good health.

The chain recombines TRBV6-2 or TRBV6-3 with TRBJ2-1, with TRBD2 identical over 8 bases. The CDR3 spans 18 residues. Germline lookup yields CDR1 MNHEY and CDR2 SVGEGT. After removal of 2 bases from V and 2 bases from J, the junction contained 11 bases not matched to a gene. This chain's CDR3 is CASSYVGERESTYNEQFF. CDR3 nucleotides: TGTGCCAGCAGTTACGTCGGGGAGCGGGAGTCCACCTACAATGAGCAGTTCTTC.

This clonotype was seen at least ten times. The V call is TRBV7-6, the J call TRBJ2-7; TRBD2 matches at 11 bases. This CDR3 spans 13 amino acids. CDR1 SGHVS and CDR2 FNYEAQ come from the germline V gene. J was trimmed by 6 bases and V by 5 bases; bases with no gene match: 3. This chain's CDR3 is CASSTGTSGEQYF. The CDR3 bases are TGTGCCAGCAGCACTGGGACTAGCGGCGAGCAGTACTTC.

In nucleotides, the CDR3 is TGTGCCAGCAGCTCCTCCCCTGACGAGCAGTACTTC. Its protein product is CASSSSPDEQYF. V and J are TRBV6-5 and TRBJ2-7; D remains ambiguous. CDR3 length: 12 amino acids. The germline V gene has CDR1 MNHEY and CDR2 SVGAGI. The ends were cut back, 6 bases at V and 5 bases at J, with 11 bases in the middle.

This clonotype was counted between two and nine times. The chain combines TRBV29-1 with TRBJ2-6; unclear D gene. This CDR3 region has 13 residues. Germline CDR1 SQVTM, CDR2 ANQGSEA. Trimming took 5 bases from V and 2 from J, leaving 7 bases between them. The CDR3 sequence is CSVLTAGANVLTF. CDR3 coding DNA: TGCAGCGTTCTTACAGCTGGGGCCAACGTCCTGACTTTC.

This clonotype showed up many times. The chain uses TRBV12-3 or TRBV12-4 and TRBJ1-5; D gene uncertain. The CDR3 has 12 amino acids. Trimming stripped 1 base from V and 7 bases from J, with 5 bases between. The CDR3 coding sequence is TGTGCCAGCAGTTTAGAATACCAGCCCCAGCATTTT. Amino acid sequence: CASSLEYQPQHF.

This clonotype was recorded a few times. The V and J genes are TRBV20-1 and TRBJ1-2, with D perhaps matching TRBD1 (5 bases). This CDR3 has 12 residues. The germline V gene has CDR1 DFQATT and CDR2 SNEGSKA (reference sequence). Trimming shortened V by 6 bases and J by 3 bases, and 11 bases separated the two germline ends. The CDR3 DNA sequence: TGCAGTGCGAAACGAGGGGACTATGGCTACACCTTC. Amino acids: CSAKRGDYGYTF.

The chain carries TRBV12-3 or TRBV12-4 and TRBJ1-1; the D gene is possibly TRBD1 (6 bases). The CDR3 has 18 amino acids. The V end lost 0 bases, the J end lost 0 bases, and 17 bases lay between the germline ends. CDR3 coding DNA: TGTGCCAGCAGTTTAGCCTCCTGGGGGGGGACATTGAACACTGAAGCTTTCTTT. It encodes CASSLASWGGTLNTEAFF.

The V and J genes are TRBV5-1 and TRBJ2-3, with D maybe TRBD2 (6 bases). Deletions cut 4 bases from V and 4 bases from J, with 10 bases between. The CDR3 contains 13 residues. The V gene's germline CDR1 is SGHRS and CDR2 YFSETQ. CDR3 protein: CASSGIAADTQYF. The CDR3 bases are TGCGCCAGCAGCGGAATAGCGGCAGATACGCAGTATTTT.

The chain joins TRBV6-1 to TRBJ2-2, with no clear D. Looked up from germline, CDR1 is MNHNS and CDR2 is SASEGT. The CDR3 is made up of 12 amino acids. V was shortened by 4 bases and J by 4 bases, with 4 bases between the two germline ends. CDR3 sequence: CASSVPTGELFF. DNA of the CDR3: TGTGCCAGCAGTGTTCCCACCGGGGAGCTGTTTTTT.

The chain recombines TRBV27 with TRBJ2-7; D is uncertain. Per the germline V gene, CDR1 is MNHEY and CDR2 is SMNVEV (reference sequence). CDR3 length: 14 residues. V lost 3 bases, J lost 3 bases, and 12 bases lay in between. The CDR3 reads CASSFRARRYEQYF. In DNA form, the CDR3 reads TGTGCCAGCAGTTTTAGAGCTAGGCGCTACGAGCAGTACTTC.

This clonotype was found many times. The CDR3 loop reads CATSDLETQYF. The DNA of the CDR3 is TGTGCCACCAGTGATTTAGAGACCCAGTACTTC. The V call is TRBV24-1, the J call TRBJ2-5; D unresolved. This CDR3 spans 11 amino acids. V lost 1 base and J lost 4, with 0 bases in between. In germline, CDR1 is KGHDR, CDR2 SFDVKD.

This clonotype came up many times. The chain couples TRBV2 to TRBJ2-3, with D perhaps TRBD2 (6 bases). With 4 bases removed from V and 1 base from J, the gap between germline ends came to 9 bases. Germline V CDR1 and CDR2: SNHLY, FYNNEI. This CDR3 region has 14 residues. DNA for the CDR3: TGTGCCAGCAGTGCATCGGGGGGCACAGATACGCAGTATTTT. Its translation is CASSASGGTDTQYF. The whole variable domain, filled in from reference TRBV2 and TRBJ2-3, reads EPEVTQTPSHQVTQMGQEVILRCVPISNHLYFYWYRQILGQKVEFLVSFYNNEISEKSEIFDDQFSVERPDGSNFTLKIRSTKLEDSAMYFCASSASGGTDTQYFGPGTRLTVL.

This clonotype was counted many times. The chain carries TRBV5-6 and TRBJ2-7, with 7 bases identical to TRBD1. The CDR3 is 13 residues long. Germline CDR1 and CDR2: SGHDT and YYEEEE. V was clipped by 2 bases and J by 9 bases; unmatched bases: 8. The CDR3 DNA reads as TGTGCCAGCAGCTTAATACAGGGGAACAGGCAGTACTTC. Residues: CASSLIQGNRQYF.

This clonotype has only a few counts. The V gene is TRBV29-1, the J gene TRBJ2-7, with 8 bases identical to TRBD1. V was pared by 4 bases and J by 6 bases, with 5 bases of the junction left unmatched. Germline loops: CDR1 SQVTM, CDR2 ANQGSEA. The CDR3 covers 12 residues. CDR3 sequence: CSVAQGVGEQYF. The CDR3 nucleotides read TGCAGCGTTGCACAGGGGGTTGGCGAGCAGTACTTC.

V usage is TRBV12-3 or TRBV12-4 and J usage is TRBJ2-5, with a possible D match to TRBD1 (6 bases). Between the trimmed V and J ends, which lost 6 bases and 3 bases, there was a span of 14 bases. The CDR3 loop spans 14 amino acids. CDR3 sequence reads: CASSPTGAKETQYF. CDR3 DNA sequence: TGTGCCAGCAGCCCGACAGGCGCCAAAGAGACCCAGTACTTC.

V gene TRBV7-9 combines with J gene TRBJ2-3; 8 bases are shared with TRBD1. Germline loops: CDR1 SEHNR, CDR2 FQNEAQ (reference sequence). CDR3 length equals 15 residues. V shed 4 bases and J 6 bases; nucleotides not matched to a gene: 9. The CDR3 is CASSSSQGVIDTQYF. CDR3 in DNA: TGTGCCAGCAGCTCTTCACAGGGGGTGATTGATACGCAGTATTTT.

V and J are TRBV12-3 or TRBV12-4 and TRBJ2-7, with D perhaps TRBD1 (5 bases). The CDR3 has 15 residues. V dropped 5 bases and J dropped 3 bases, with 17 bases sitting between them. The CDR3 sequence: CASSLRGGVFYEQYF. CDR3 sequence (DNA): TGTGCCAGCAGTCTTAGGGGTGGCGTATTCTACGAGCAGTACTTC.

This clonotype was observed a handful of times. The rearrangement links TRBV6-5 to TRBJ1-4; 8 bases align to TRBD1. Germline V gene sequence: CDR1 MNHEY, CDR2 SVGAGI. CDR3 length equals 15 residues. The V and J ends lost 1 base and 5 bases, in that order; junction bases with no gene match: 3. The CDR3 sequence is CASSYWTGPNEKLFF. The CDR3 DNA is TGTGCCAGCAGTTACTGGACAGGGCCAAATGAAAAACTGTTTTTT.

The rearrangement links TRBV5-1 to TRBJ2-1, with a weak D call TRBD1 (6 bases). Germline loops: CDR1 SGHRS, CDR2 YFSETQ. The CDR3 spans 15 residues. V dropped 6 bases and J dropped 5 bases, with 18 bases sitting between them. The CDR3 region is CASKLGRGTNNEQFF. The DNA of the CDR3 is TGCGCCAGCAAGCTTGGTAGGGGGACGAACAATGAGCAGTTCTTC.

The CDR3 DNA reads TGTGCCAGCAGTTTAAACAGGGGGCTTTATAGCAATCAGCCCCAGCATTTT. Translated: CASSLNRGLYSNQPQHF. The V and J genes are TRBV6-5 and TRBJ1-5, with 9 bases fitting TRBD1. Germline assignment: CDR1 MNHEY and CDR2 SVGAGI. V was pared by 4 bases and J by 0 bases, with 7 bases of the junction left unmatched. The CDR3 spans 17 residues.

This chain connects TRBV20-1 to TRBJ1-5; 7 bases agree with TRBD1. CDR3 length: 14 amino acids. Germline CDR1 DFQATT, CDR2 SNEGSKA (reference sequence). Trimming at V came to 3 bases and at J to 7 bases, leaving 9 bases not matched to a gene. This CDR3 reads CSARDKGGVQPQHF. CDR3 nucleotides: TGCAGTGCTAGGGATAAAGGGGGCGTCCAGCCCCAGCATTTT.

The chain employs TRBV20-1 and TRBJ1-5; 9 bases align to TRBD1. This CDR3 is built from 15 residues. The V and J ends lost 6 bases and 6 bases, in that order; junction bases with no gene match: 12. The germline CDR1 and CDR2 sequences are DFQATT and SNEGSKA (reference sequence). The CDR3 reads CSAATGGQESQPQHF. The DNA for the CDR3 is TGCAGTGCCGCGACAGGGGGGCAAGAAAGTCAGCCCCAGCATTTT.

This clonotype appeared a few times. The chain carries TRBV9 and TRBJ2-5; tentatively, D is TRBD2 (5 bases). The CDR3 sequence is 15 residues long. In germline, CDR1 is SGDLS, CDR2 YYNGEE. Trimming removed 3 bases from V and 0 bases from J, with 12 bases in between. The CDR3: CASSGRTPYQETQYF. The CDR3 bases are TGTGCCAGCAGCGGTAGGACTCCGTACCAAGAGACCCAGTACTTC. Variable domain in full (rest from reference TRBV9 and TRBJ2-5): DSGVTQTPKHLITATGQRVTLRCSPRSGDLSVYWYQQSLDQGLQFLIQYYNGEERAKGNILERFSAQQFPDLHSELNLSSLELGDSALYFCASSGRTPYQETQYFGPGTRLLVL.